Each of the 12 T cell receptor beta chains below was sequenced from the same sample in a study of blood T cell repertoires in COVID-19. The protocol was immunoSEQ multiplex PCR, while the TCRdb copy is restricted to in-frame clones and leaves out a portion. The data contain 85,000 to 110,000 clones, 89% of them singletons. The sequencing input was peripheral blood. The receptors were sampled from a woman aged 55-70 years with acute or convalescent COVID-19.

This clone was observed a single time. The chain links TRBV30 to TRBJ2-2; 7 bases are shared with TRBD1. Trimming took 4 bases from V and 7 from J; bases not matched to a gene: 12. Germline V lookup: CDR1 GTSNPN, CDR2 SVGIG (reference sequence). This CDR3 comprises 15 residues. The CDR3 loop is CAWKDRKPESGELFF. The CDR3 DNA reads TGTGCCTGGAAGGACAGGAAGCCCGAGAGCGGGGAGCTGTTTTTT.

The V call is TRBV7-9, the J call TRBJ1-4; tentatively, D is TRBD1 (5 bases). There are 15 residues in the CDR3. V lost 3 bases to trimming and J lost 8 bases, with 16 bases between them. Germline lookup yields CDR1 SEHNR and CDR2 FQNEAQ (reference sequence). CDR3 sequence: CASSFSGRVREKLFF. The CDR3 nucleotides are TGTGCCAGCAGCTTTTCGGGCAGGGTGAGGGAAAAACTGTTTTTT.

V gene TRBV11-2 combines with J gene TRBJ1-1; D remains ambiguous. Germline CDR1 SGHAT, CDR2 FQNNGV. CDR3 length: 12 amino acids. V was pared by 2 bases and J by 10 bases, with 11 bases between. The CDR3 sequence is CASSLNTVGAFF. The CDR3 DNA sequence: TGTGCCAGCAGCTTAAATACCGTCGGAGCTTTCTTT. Full variable domain (missing parts from reference TRBV11-2 and TRBJ1-1): EAGVAQSPRYKIIEKRQSVAFWCNPISGHATLYWYQQILGQGPKLLIQFQNNGVVDDSQLPKDRFSAERLKGVDSTLKIQPAKLEDSAVYLCASSLNTVGAFFGQGTRLTVV.

This sequence joins TRBV6-1 and TRBJ1-2; D remains unclear. V lost 1 base, J lost 5 bases, and 11 bases lay in between. CDR3 length equals 14 residues. Germline CDR1 reads MNHNS; CDR2 reads SASEGT. The CDR3 here is CASSEGPPQYGYTF. CDR3 DNA sequence: TGTGCCAGCAGTGAAGGCCCCCCACAGTATGGCTACACCTTC.

This clone has a handful of counts. CDR3 loop: CASSFQSLAGLYNEQFF. The CDR3 nucleotides are TGTGCCAGCAGCTTTCAATCTTTGGCGGGACTTTACAATGAGCAGTTCTTC. The chain couples TRBV7-8 to TRBJ2-1; tentative D call: TRBD2 (6 bases). This CDR3 is built from 17 residues. With 3 bases removed from V and 4 bases from J, the gap between germline ends came to 19 bases. Germline V gene lookup returns CDR1 SGHVS and CDR2 FQNEAQ.

This clone occurred once. V gene TRBV6-5 combines with J gene TRBJ1-1, with D unclear. V lost 2 bases, J lost 3 bases, and 7 bases lay in between. Germline CDR1 is MNHEY and CDR2 is SVGAGI. The CDR3 is 13 amino acids. The CDR3, as DNA: TGTGCCAGCAGTTACGGGAGGTACACTGAAGCTTTCTTT. Its protein is CASSYGRYTEAFF.

The chain is built from TRBV20-1 and TRBJ2-3, with a tentative D call TRBD2 (6 bases). This CDR3 spans 14 amino acids. Germline-derived CDR1 and CDR2 are DFQATT and SNEGSKA (reference sequence). V lost 3 bases and J 1 base, leaving 11 bases between the germline ends. The CDR3 bases are TGCAGTGCTAGTGAAGCGGGTGGCACAGATACGCAGTATTTT. Its protein product is CSASEAGGTDTQYF.

The chain joins TRBV12-3 or TRBV12-4 to TRBJ1-2; unclear D gene. The V end was cut by 4 bases, the J end by 4 bases, with 10 bases between. This CDR3 comprises 13 residues. In nucleotides, the CDR3 is TGTGCCAGCAGTTCCTCGGCAGGCTATGGCTACACCTTC. Its translation is CASSSSAGYGYTF.

This clone was picked up one time. This chain's CDR3 is CASSVGAGGEAFF. In DNA, the CDR3 is TGTGCCAGCAGCGTAGGGGCGGGGGGCGAAGCTTTCTTT. The rearrangement uses TRBV9 and TRBJ1-1; D might be TRBD1 (6 bases). Trimming shortened V by 0 bases and J by 8 bases, and 11 bases separated the two germline ends. The germline V gene encodes CDR1 SGDLS and CDR2 YYNGEE. The length of the CDR3 is 13 residues.

This chain joins TRBV12-3 or TRBV12-4 and TRBJ2-4; 8 positions agree with TRBD2. The CDR3 contains 13 residues. Unmatched junction bases numbered 2, after V lost 4 bases and J lost 6 bases. CDR3 in DNA: TGTGCCAGCAGTTCGCTAGCGGGAAACATTCAGTACTTC. It encodes CASSSLAGNIQYF.

The genes are TRBV24-1 and TRBJ2-3; TRBD1 aligns across 9 bases. Trimming removed 3 bases from V and 0 bases from J; junction bases left unmatched: 3. Germline CDR1 reads KGHDR; CDR2 reads SFDVKD. CDR3 length: 16 amino acids. This CDR3 reads CATSDRQGDSTDTQYF. CDR3 coding DNA: TGTGCCACCAGTGATCGACAGGGGGACAGCACAGATACGCAGTATTTT.

CDR3 sequence: CATAGQQDYSNQPQHF. The CDR3 DNA reads as TGTGCCACCGCGGGACAGCAGGATTATAGCAATCAGCCCCAGCATTTT. The chain is built from TRBV15 and TRBJ1-5; TRBD1 matches at 7 bases. After removal of 8 bases from V and 0 bases from J, the junction contained 10 bases not matched to a gene. The germline gives CDR1 LNHNV, CDR2 YYDKDF (reference sequence). This CDR3 is 16 amino acids long.